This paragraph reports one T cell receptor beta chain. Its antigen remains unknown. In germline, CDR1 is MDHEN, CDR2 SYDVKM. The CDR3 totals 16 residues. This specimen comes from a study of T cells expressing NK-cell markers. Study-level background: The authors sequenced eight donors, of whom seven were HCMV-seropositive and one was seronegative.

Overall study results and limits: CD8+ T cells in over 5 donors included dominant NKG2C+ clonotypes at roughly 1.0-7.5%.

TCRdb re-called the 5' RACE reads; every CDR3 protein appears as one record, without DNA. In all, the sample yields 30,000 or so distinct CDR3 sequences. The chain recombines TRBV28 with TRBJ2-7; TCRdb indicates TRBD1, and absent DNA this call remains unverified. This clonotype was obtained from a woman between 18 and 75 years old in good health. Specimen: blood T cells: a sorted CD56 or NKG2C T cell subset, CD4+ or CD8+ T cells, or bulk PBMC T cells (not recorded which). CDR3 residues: CASSLVGGQDYYEQYF.